These T cell receptor beta chains were read from a single sample in a study of shared clonotypes between healthy human individuals. The table came from immunoSEQ multiplex PCR; TCRdb's copy has only in-frame clones and leaves some out. The sample has roughly 1.5 million clones; about 98% are singletons. What was sequenced was naive CD4+ T cells sorted from blood. All receptors come from a man aged 30-40 years in good health. Each CDR3 is given with its conserved first and last residue. The D gene is left open where the match is weak. Clone size, where shown, is once, few, many, or a class for clones that have expanded.

clone size,D gene,V gene,J gene,CDR3 protein,CDR3 DNA
-,-,TRBV4-3,TRBJ2-7,CASSQEFSSGEQYF,TGCGCCAGCAGCCAAGAGTTCTCGAGTGGCGAGCAGTACTTC
-,TRBD2,TRBV9,TRBJ2-3,CASSVRTGLARDTQYF,TGTGCCAGCAGCGTAAGAACGGGACTAGCACGAGATACGCAGTATTTT
-,-,TRBV21-1,TRBJ1-1,CASSKAEGGTEAFF,TGTGCCAGCAGCAAAGCAGAGGGTGGGACTGAAGCTTTCTTT
-,TRBD1,TRBV2,TRBJ2-1,CASSRDRDNEQFF,TGTGCCAGCAGTCGGGACAGGGACAATGAGCAGTTCTTC
-,TRBD2,TRBV6-6,TRBJ2-3,CASSYGPSGRADTQYF,TGTGCCAGCAGTTACGGCCCTAGCGGGAGGGCGGATACGCAGTATTTT
-,TRBD1,TRBV5-1,TRBJ2-7,CASSLSGGDYEQYF,TGCGCCAGCAGCTTGTCAGGGGGTGACTACGAGCAGTACTTC
-,-,TRBV19,TRBJ2-3,CASGRGTDTQYF,TGTGCCAGTGGGCGGGGAACAGATACGCAGTATTTT
once,-,TRBV27,TRBJ1-5,CASSSRRGVQPQHF,TGTGCCAGCAGTTCAAGGCGGGGCGTTCAGCCCCAGCATTTT
-,-,TRBV19,TRBJ1-5,CASSIAGGSQPQHF,TGTGCCAGTAGTATTGCTGGGGGAAGTCAGCCCCAGCATTTT
-,-,TRBV18,TRBJ2-7,CASSPSGTYEQYF,TGTGCCAGCTCACCATCGGGGACCTACGAGCAGTACTTC
-,-,TRBV7-9,TRBJ2-7,CASRDLETYEQYF,TGTGCCAGCAGGGACTTGGAAACCTACGAGCAGTACTTC
-,-,TRBV9,TRBJ2-2,CASSVRTHAGELFF,TGTGCCAGCAGCGTTAGAACCCATGCTGGGGAGCTGTTTTTT
-,-,TRBV5-1,TRBJ1-5,CASSLGDSQDQPQHF,TGCGCCAGCAGCTTGGGAGACAGCCAGGATCAGCCCCAGCATTTT
few,-,TRBV10-2,TRBJ1-1,CASRSGVTEAFF,TGCGCCAGCAGAAGTGGTGTCACTGAAGCTTTCTTT
-,-,TRBV7-9,TRBJ1-1,CASSFDSNTEAFF,TGTGCCAGCAGTTTCGACTCCAACACTGAAGCTTTCTTT
-,-,TRBV21-1,TRBJ2-7,CASSRDRTYEQYF,TGTGCCAGCAGCCGGGACAGAACCTACGAGCAGTACTTC
once,-,TRBV19,TRBJ2-2,CASSPFLGVSNTGELFF,TGTGCCAGTAGCCCGTTTCTAGGGGTATCGAACACCGGGGAGCTGTTTTTT
-,TRBD1,TRBV23-1,TRBJ2-5,CASSHGTGGSYQETQYF,TGCGCCAGCAGTCACGGGACAGGGGGCAGTTACCAAGAGACCCAGTACTTC
once,-,TRBV9,TRBJ2-2,CASSAFSREPRPTGELFF,TGTGCCAGCAGCGCGTTTTCCCGGGAACCGAGGCCCACCGGGGAGCTGTTTTTT
-,-,TRBV4-1,TRBJ2-7,CASSQDDRIYEQYF,TGCGCCAGCAGCCAAGATGACAGAATCTACGAGCAGTACTTC
-,-,TRBV10-3,TRBJ2-3,CAISEGRGEAPESTDTQYF,TGTGCCATCAGTGAAGGAAGAGGCGAGGCTCCCGAAAGCACAGATACGCAGTATTTT
once,-,TRBV4-1,TRBJ2-7,CASSQFPTGAPYEQYF,TGCGCCAGCAGCCAATTTCCGACAGGAGCCCCCTACGAGCAGTACTTC
-,-,TRBV7-2,TRBJ2-5,CASSLLVETQYF,TGTGCCAGCAGCCTATTAGTTGAGACCCAGTACTTC
-,-,TRBV27,TRBJ1-4,CASSLEKGVGTNEKLFF,TGTGCCAGCAGTTTGGAGAAGGGGGTGGGAACTAATGAAAAACTGTTTTTT
-,TRBD2,TRBV5-1,TRBJ2-1,CASSLDGRAVNEQFF,TGCGCCAGCAGCTTGGACGGGAGGGCCGTTAATGAGCAGTTCTTC
-,-,TRBV2,TRBJ1-1,CASSSDLNTEAFF,TGTGCCAGCAGTTCTGACTTGAACACTGAAGCTTTCTTT
-,-,TRBV5-4,TRBJ2-7,CASSLHSGTYEQYF,TGTGCCAGCAGCTTGCATAGCGGAACCTACGAGCAGTACTTC
-,-,TRBV28,TRBJ1-5,CASSTGEGRQPQHF,TGTGCCAGCAGTACCGGTGAGGGGCGTCAGCCCCAGCATTTT
once,-,TRBV7-7,TRBJ1-5,CASSPKPGQPQHF,TGTGCCAGCAGCCCAAAACCGGGGCAGCCCCAGCATTTT
-,-,TRBV5-8,TRBJ1-3,CASSLVGGSRGNTIYF,TGTGCCAGCAGCTTGGTTGGCGGCAGCCGAGGAAACACCATATATTTT
-,-,TRBV5-1,TRBJ1-2,CASSGVKNDGYTF,TGCGCCAGCAGCGGGGTGAAAAACGATGGCTACACCTTC
-,-,TRBV18,TRBJ2-5,CASSQNTVLQETQYF,TGTGCCAGCTCACAAAACACAGTCCTGCAAGAGACCCAGTACTTC
-,-,TRBV5-1,TRBJ2-7,CASEGARNEQYF,TGCGCCAGCGAGGGCGCTAGGAACGAGCAGTACTTC
-,TRBD1,TRBV7-8,TRBJ1-2,CASSRVTGEDRRVYGYTF,TGTGCCAGCAGCCGGGTGACAGGGGAGGACCGACGGGTCTATGGCTACACCTTC
-,-,TRBV7-8,TRBJ2-1,CASSPRAQGEQFF,TGTGCCAGCAGCCCCCGGGCGCAGGGTGAGCAGTTCTTC
-,TRBD1,TRBV2,TRBJ1-5,CASSAQGAASRPQHF,TGTGCCAGCAGCGCACAGGGGGCCGCTTCGCGGCCCCAGCATTTT
-,TRBD1,TRBV6-5,TRBJ1-1,CASSTGDRGTEAFF,TGTGCCAGCAGCACTGGGGACAGAGGGACTGAAGCTTTCTTT
-,-,TRBV4-1,TRBJ2-7,CASSQDFLVGGEQYF,TGCGCCAGCAGCCAAGATTTTCTAGTGGGCGGGGAGCAGTACTTC
-,-,TRBV5-1,TRBJ1-5,CASSSGSNQPQHF,TGCGCCAGCAGTTCTGGAAGCAATCAGCCCCAGCATTTT
-,TRBD2,TRBV7-6,TRBJ2-1,CASSATTSGRDNEQFF,TGTGCCAGCAGCGCAACTACTAGCGGGAGAGACAATGAGCAGTTCTTC
-,-,TRBV18,TRBJ2-7,CASSPLLYEQYF,TGTGCCAGCTCACCTTTGCTCTACGAGCAGTACTTC
once,-,TRBV29-1,TRBJ2-1,CSVKIAAGSYNEQFF,TGCAGCGTGAAAATAGCGGCTGGCTCCTACAATGAGCAGTTCTTC
-,-,TRBV2,TRBJ1-1,CASSTPMNTEAFF,TGTGCCAGCAGTACGCCCATGAACACTGAAGCTTTCTTT
-,-,TRBV18,TRBJ1-4,CASSPSGEKLFF,TGTGCCAGCTCACCATCAGGTGAAAAACTGTTTTTT
-,TRBD1,TRBV9,TRBJ1-4,CASSATGTGHSRSEKLFF,TGTGCCAGCAGCGCGACCGGGACAGGGCACAGTCGCAGTGAAAAACTGTTTTTT
-,TRBD2,TRBV7-2,TRBJ2-1,CASRLAGSSYNEQFF,TGTGCCAGCAGATTAGCGGGAAGCTCCTACAATGAGCAGTTCTTC
-,-,TRBV5-5,TRBJ1-1,CASSFQGWHTEAFF,TGTGCCAGCAGCTTCCAGGGGTGGCATACTGAAGCTTTCTTT
-,-,TRBV30,TRBJ1-2,CAWSAEKGGYTF,TGTGCCTGGAGTGCGGAGAAAGGGGGCTACACCTTC
-,-,TRBV7-6,TRBJ2-4,CASSLGSVDKNIQYF,TGTGCCAGCAGCTTAGGTTCGGTAGACAAAAACATTCAGTACTTC
-,-,TRBV5-1,TRBJ1-1,CASSPDSRVYGPNTEAFF,TGCGCCAGCAGCCCAGACAGTCGGGTCTACGGACCCAACACTGAAGCTTTCTTT
-,TRBD2,TRBV28,TRBJ2-1,CASSSIWGTSDNEQFF,TGTGCCAGCAGTTCCATATGGGGGACTAGCGACAATGAGCAGTTCTTC
-,-,TRBV2,TRBJ1-5,CASSISGGNQPQHF,TGTGCCAGCAGTATCTCAGGAGGCAATCAGCCCCAGCATTTT
-,-,TRBV19,TRBJ1-1,CASSPWALNTEAFF,TGTGCCAGTAGTCCTTGGGCCCTGAACACTGAAGCTTTCTTT